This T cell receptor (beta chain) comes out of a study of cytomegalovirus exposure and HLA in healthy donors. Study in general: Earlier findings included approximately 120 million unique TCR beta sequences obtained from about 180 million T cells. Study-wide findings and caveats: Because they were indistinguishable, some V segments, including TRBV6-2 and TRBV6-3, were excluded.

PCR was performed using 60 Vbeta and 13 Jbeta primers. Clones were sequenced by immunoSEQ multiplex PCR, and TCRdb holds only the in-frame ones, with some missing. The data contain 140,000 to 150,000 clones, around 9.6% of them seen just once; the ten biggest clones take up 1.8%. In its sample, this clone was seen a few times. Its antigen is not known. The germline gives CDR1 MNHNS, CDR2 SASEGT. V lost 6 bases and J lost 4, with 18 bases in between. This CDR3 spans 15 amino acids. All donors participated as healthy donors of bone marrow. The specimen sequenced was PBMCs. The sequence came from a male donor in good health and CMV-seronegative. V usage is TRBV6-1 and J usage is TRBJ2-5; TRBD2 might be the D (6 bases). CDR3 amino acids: CASSQGGLGGETQYF. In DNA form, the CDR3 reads TGTGCCAGCAGCCAAGGAGGGCTCGGCGGAGAGACCCAGTACTTC.